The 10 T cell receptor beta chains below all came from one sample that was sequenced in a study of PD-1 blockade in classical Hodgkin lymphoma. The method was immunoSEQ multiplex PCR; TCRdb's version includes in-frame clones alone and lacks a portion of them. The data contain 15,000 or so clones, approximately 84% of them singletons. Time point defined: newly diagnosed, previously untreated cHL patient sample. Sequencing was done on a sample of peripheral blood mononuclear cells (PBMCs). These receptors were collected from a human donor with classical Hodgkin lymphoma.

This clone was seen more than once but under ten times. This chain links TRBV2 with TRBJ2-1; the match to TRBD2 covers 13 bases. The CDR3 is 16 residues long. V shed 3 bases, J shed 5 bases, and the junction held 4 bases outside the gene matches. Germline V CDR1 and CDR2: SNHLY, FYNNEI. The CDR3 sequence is CASSDGGTSGNNEQFF. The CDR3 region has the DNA TGTGCCAGCAGTGATGGAGGGACTAGCGGGAACAATGAGCAGTTCTTC.

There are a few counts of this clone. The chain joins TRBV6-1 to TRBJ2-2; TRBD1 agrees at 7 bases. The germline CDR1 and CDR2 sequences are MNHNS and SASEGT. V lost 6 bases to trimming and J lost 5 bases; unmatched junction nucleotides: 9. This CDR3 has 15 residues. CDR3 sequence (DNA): TGTGCCAGCAGCCCCTGGTCAGGGGGAACCGGGGAGCTGTTTTTT. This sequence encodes CASSPWSGGTGELFF.

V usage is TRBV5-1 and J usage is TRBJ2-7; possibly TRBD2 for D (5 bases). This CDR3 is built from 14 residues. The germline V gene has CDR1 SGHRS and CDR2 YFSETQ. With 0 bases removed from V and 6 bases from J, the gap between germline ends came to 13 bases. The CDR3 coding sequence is TGCGCCAGCAGCTTGGAAGGACTGGGAACCGAGCAGTACTTC. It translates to CASSLEGLGTEQYF.

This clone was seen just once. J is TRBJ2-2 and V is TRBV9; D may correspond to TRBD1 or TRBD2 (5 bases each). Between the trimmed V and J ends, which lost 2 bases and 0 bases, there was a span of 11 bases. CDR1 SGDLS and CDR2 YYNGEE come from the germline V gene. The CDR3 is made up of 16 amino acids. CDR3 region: CASSVGWDANTGELFF. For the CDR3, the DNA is TGTGCCAGCAGCGTGGGCTGGGACGCGAACACCGGGGAGCTGTTTTTT. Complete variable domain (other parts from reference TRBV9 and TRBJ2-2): DSGVTQTPKHLITATGQRVTLRCSPRSGDLSVYWYQQSLDQGLQFLIQYYNGEERAKGNILERFSAQQFPDLHSELNLSSLELGDSALYFCASSVGWDANTGELFFGEGSRLTVL.

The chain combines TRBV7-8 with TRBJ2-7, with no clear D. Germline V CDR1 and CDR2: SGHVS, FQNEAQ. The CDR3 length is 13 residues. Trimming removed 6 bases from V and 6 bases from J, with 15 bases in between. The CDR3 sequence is CASSPAPSGEQYF. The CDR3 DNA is TGTGCCAGCAGTCCAGCTCCATCGGGCGAGCAGTACTTC.

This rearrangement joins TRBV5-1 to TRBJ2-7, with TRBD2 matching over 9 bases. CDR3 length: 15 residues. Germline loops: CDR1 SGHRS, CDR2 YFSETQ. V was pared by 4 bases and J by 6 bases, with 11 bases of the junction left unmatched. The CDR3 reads CASSPISGSVGEQYF. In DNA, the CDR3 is TGCGCCAGCAGCCCCATTAGCGGGAGTGTCGGCGAGCAGTACTTC.

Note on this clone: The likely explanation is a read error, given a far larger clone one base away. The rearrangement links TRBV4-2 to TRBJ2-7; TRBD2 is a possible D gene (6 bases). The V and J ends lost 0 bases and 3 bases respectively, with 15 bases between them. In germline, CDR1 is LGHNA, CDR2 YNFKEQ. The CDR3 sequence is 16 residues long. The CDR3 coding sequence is TGTGCCAGCAGCCAAGAGGGACTGGAGGGATTCTACGAGCAGTACTTC. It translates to CASSQEGLEGFYEQYF.

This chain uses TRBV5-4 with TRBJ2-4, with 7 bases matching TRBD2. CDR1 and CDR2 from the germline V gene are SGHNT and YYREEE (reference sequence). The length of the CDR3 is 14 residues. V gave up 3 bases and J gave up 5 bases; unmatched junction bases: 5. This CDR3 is CASSSGGGENIQYF. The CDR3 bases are TGTGCCAGCAGCTCCGGCGGGGGAGAAAACATTCAGTACTTC.

The CDR3: CASSLTGRRVDEQFF. The CDR3 nucleotides read TGTGCCAGCAGCCTGACGGGCCGACGTGTCGATGAGCAGTTCTTC. The chain uses TRBV5-5 and TRBJ2-1; D uncertain. Trimming pared 4 bases from V and 8 bases from J, leaving 19 bases between. The germline CDR1 and CDR2 sequences are SGHKS and YYEKEE (reference sequence). This CDR3 region has 15 residues.

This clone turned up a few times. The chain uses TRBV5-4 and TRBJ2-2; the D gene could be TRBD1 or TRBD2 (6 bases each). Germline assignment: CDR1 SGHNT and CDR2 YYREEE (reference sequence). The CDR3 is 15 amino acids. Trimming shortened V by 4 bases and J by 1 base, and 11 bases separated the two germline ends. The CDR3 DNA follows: TGTGCCAGCAGCGCGGGACAATTGAACACCGGGGAGCTGTTTTTT. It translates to CASSAGQLNTGELFF.